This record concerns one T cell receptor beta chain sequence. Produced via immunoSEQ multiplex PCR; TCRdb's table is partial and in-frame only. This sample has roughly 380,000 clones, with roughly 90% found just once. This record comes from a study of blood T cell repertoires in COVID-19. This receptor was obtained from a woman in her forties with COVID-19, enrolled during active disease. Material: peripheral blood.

The CDR3 nucleotides read TGTGCCAGCAGTTCCCGGGACAGGGGGTATGAAAAACTGTTTTTT. Residues: CASSSRDRGYEKLFF. The rearrangement joins TRBV6-2 or TRBV6-3 to TRBJ1-4, with TRBD1 matching 11 bases. The junction had 4 bases not matched to a gene; V was cut back by 4 bases and J by 6 bases. This CDR3 region has 15 residues. Germline lookup yields CDR1 MNHEY and CDR2 SVGEGT.